This T cell receptor (beta chain) was obtained from a study of T cells in localized non-small cell lung cancer (TCRdb year 2020). About the full investigation: The study examined T cell repertoires in roughly 240 patients with early-stage NSCLC and compared tumors with uninvolved tumor-adjacent lungs. NSCLC patients had a mean age of roughly 66 years, and 129 were male and about 110 female. The cohort comprised under 250 treatment-naïve NSCLC patients with resected, localized lung tumors.

At diagnosis, tumor, uninvolved tumor-adjacent lung and peripheral blood were collected and then preserved as a mix of FFPE and fresh-frozen material. Spanning cysteine to phenylalanine, the CDR3 consists of 13 amino acids. Kept here is only the CDR3 DNA, which spans 39 bases and is read in frame from base 1. V drops 3 bases and J drops 6 bases, leaving 12 bases in between. For CDR1 and CDR2, the germline V gene (reference sequence) lists LNHDA and SQIVND. TCR beta CDR3 regions were sequenced from DNA using the immunoSEQ Assay. The study's processing was this. To compute T cell density, TCR beta template counts were normalized to usable DNA, which was estimated by amplifying housekeeping genes. The preseqR package was used to estimate richness by extrapolating to 400,000 templates for PBMC samples and to 120,000 templates for tissue samples. Clonality was defined as one minus Pielou's evenness. Tissue-enriched TCRs were identified through differential abundance testing performed on productive amino-acid clonotypes, with a minimum total count of 5 and an alpha of 0.1. The Jaccard Index and the Morisita Overlap Index were used to quantify repertoire overlap between compartments. GLIPH grouped TCR beta CDR3s together with public tetramer-defined viral CDR3s, and a viral motif had to include at least three viral sequences and also show V-gene enrichment. The table was pulled from immuneACCESS by TCRdb, which kept in-frame rearrangements only. Such tables lose some clones; where checked, under half of the loss comes from unresolved V genes, and the rest has no known cause. Clone size and the V and J calls come from that table; the DNA yielded D and trimming. The sample data list under 15,000 clones, and roughly 28% of these were observed just once. Around 7.2% of the sample is in the top ten clones.

Results and caveats for the whole study, not just this receptor: A median of roughly 60 of the top 100 tumor clones turned up in the paired uninvolved adjacent lung, and approximately 30 of those clones also ranked among the top 100 of that same adjacent lung. Higher blood T cell density associated with longer overall survival, while higher adjacent-lung clonality associated with shorter survival. Since the design was exploratory, TCR variables were selected using unadjusted p-values with no false-discovery rate correction. Uninvolved tumor-adjacent lung showed the highest T cell clonality, higher than tumor, which suggests more focused antigenic responses in the uninvolved tumor-adjacent lung. Multi-region tumor sequencing was not performed, so intratumor heterogeneity could not be excluded.

A remark on this clone: The specificity of this receptor is unknown. Base qualities were left out, and no much larger clone turns up one base away.

Recombination linked TRBV19 to TRBJ2-7, with an unclear D gene assignment. Sequenced material: lung tumor tissue, taken before any cancer treatment. This receptor was taken from an older female donor with stage I lung adenocarcinoma. The encoded CDR3 is CASSIPYRGEQYF. The DNA is as follows: TGTGCCAGTAGTATCCCTTACCGCGGCGAGCAGTACTTC.